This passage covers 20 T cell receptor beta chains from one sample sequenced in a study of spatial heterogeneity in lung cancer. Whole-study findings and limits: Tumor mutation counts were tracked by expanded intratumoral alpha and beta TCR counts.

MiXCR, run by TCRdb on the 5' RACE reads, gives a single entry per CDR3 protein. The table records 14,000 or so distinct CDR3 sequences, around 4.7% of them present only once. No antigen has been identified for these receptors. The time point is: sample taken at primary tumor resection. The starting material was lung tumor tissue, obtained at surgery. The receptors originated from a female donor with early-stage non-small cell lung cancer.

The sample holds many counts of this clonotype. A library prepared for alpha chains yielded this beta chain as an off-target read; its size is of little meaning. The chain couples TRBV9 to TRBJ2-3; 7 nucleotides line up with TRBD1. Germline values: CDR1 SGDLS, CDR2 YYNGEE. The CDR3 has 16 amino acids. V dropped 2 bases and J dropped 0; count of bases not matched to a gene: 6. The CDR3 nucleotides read TGTGCCAGCAGCGTTAAACAGGGGTCGAGCACAGATACGCAGTATTTT. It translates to CASSVKQGSSTDTQYF.

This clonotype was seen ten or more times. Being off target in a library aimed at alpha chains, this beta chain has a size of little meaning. CDR3 amino acids: CASSSRDRSQHF. DNA for the CDR3: TGTGCCAGTAGTTCCCGGGACAGGAGCCAGCATTTT. The rearrangement links TRBV19 to TRBJ1-5; TRBD1 agrees at 8 bases. Germline V gene lookup returns CDR1 LNHDA and CDR2 SQIVND (reference sequence). This CDR3 comprises 12 residues. V lost 5 bases, J lost 12 bases, and 6 bases stayed unmatched.

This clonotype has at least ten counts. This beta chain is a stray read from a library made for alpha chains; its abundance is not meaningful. The CDR3 DNA follows: TGTGCCAGCATCCAGGGACCGCAGAACACTGAAGCTTTCTTT. This sequence encodes CASIQGPQNTEAFF. The chain employs TRBV5-5 and TRBJ1-1; D is perhaps TRBD1 (5 bases). Germline CDR1 is SGHKS and CDR2 is YYEKEE (reference sequence). This CDR3 is 14 amino acids long. V was clipped by 6 bases and J by 1 base, with 13 bases between them.

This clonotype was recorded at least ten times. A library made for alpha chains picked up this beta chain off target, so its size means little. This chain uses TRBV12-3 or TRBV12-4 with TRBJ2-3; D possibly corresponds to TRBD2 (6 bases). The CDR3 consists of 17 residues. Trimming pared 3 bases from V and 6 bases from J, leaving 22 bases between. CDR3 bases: TGTGCCAGCAGTTTTGACCCGGGAGCGCGCCGTGGGGATACGCAGTATTTT. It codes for CASSFDPGARRGDTQYF.

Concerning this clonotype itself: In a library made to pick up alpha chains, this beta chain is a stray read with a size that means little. The CDR3 DNA sequence: TGCGCCAGCAGAGAGTCAGGGGGGGCCCACGATGAGCAGTTCTTC. Translating it yields CASRESGGAHDEQFF. The V call is TRBV5-1, the J call TRBJ2-1, with D perhaps TRBD1 or TRBD2 (7 bases each). This CDR3 has 15 residues. With 5 bases removed from V and 8 bases from J, the gap between germline ends came to 20 bases. Germline V gene lookup returns CDR1 SGHRS and CDR2 YFSETQ. Supplemented by reference TRBV5-1 and TRBJ2-1, the full variable domain reads KAGVTQTPRYLIKTRGQQVTLSCSPISGHRSVSWYQQTPGQGLQFLFEYFSETQRNKGNFPGRFSGRQFSNSRSEMNVSTLELGDSALYLCASRESGGAHDEQFFGPGTRLTVL.

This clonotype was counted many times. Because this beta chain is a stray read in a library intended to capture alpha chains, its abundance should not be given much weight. CDR3 DNA: TGCAGTGCTAGAGATTGGAGCTCTGGGGCCAACGTCCTGACTTTC. Translation: CSARDWSSGANVLTF. The rearrangement joins TRBV20-1 to TRBJ2-6; D uncertain. Trimming cost V 0 bases and J 0 bases, with 6 bases left between them. This CDR3 spans 15 amino acids. From germline, CDR1 is DFQATT and CDR2 SNEGSKA (reference sequence).

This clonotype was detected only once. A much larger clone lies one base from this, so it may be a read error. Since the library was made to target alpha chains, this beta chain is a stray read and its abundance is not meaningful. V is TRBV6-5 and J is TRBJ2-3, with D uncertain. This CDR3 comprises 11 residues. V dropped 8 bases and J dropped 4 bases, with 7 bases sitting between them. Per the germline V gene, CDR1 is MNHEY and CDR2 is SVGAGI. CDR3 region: CASADSDTQYF. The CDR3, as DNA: TGTGCCAGCGCCGACTCAGATACGCAGTATTTT.

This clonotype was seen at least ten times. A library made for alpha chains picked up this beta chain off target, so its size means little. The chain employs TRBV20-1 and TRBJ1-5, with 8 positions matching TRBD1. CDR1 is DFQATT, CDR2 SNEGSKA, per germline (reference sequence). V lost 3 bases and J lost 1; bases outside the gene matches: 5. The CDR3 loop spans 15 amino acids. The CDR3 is CSASQGASSNQPQHF. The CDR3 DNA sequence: TGCAGTGCTAGTCAGGGGGCGAGCAGCAATCAGCCCCAGCATTTT.

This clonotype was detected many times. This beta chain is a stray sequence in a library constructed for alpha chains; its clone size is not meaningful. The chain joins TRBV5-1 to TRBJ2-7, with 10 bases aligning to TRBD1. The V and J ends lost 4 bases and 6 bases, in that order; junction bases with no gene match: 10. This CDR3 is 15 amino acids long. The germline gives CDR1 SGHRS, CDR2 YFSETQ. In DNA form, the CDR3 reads TGCGCCAGCAGCCGTGCCGGGACAGGGGTAGGCGAGCAGTACTTC. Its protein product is CASSRAGTGVGEQYF.

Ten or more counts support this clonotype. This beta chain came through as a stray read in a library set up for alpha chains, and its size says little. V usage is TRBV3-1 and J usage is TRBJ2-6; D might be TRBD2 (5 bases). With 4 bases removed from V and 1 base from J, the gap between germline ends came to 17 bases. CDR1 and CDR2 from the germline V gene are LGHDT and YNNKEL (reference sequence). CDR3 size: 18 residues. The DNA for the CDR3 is TGTGCCAGCAGCCCCCGGGGAGTCAGCTTGTCTGGGGCCAACGTCCTGACTTTC. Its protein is CASSPRGVSLSGANVLTF.

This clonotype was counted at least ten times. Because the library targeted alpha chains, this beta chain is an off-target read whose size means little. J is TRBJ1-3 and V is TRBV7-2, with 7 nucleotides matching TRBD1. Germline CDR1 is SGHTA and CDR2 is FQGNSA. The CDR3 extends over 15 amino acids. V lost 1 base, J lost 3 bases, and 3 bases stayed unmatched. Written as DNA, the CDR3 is TGTGCCAGCAGCTTAGAAGCAGGGGGTGGAAACACCATATATTTT. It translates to CASSLEAGGGNTIYF.

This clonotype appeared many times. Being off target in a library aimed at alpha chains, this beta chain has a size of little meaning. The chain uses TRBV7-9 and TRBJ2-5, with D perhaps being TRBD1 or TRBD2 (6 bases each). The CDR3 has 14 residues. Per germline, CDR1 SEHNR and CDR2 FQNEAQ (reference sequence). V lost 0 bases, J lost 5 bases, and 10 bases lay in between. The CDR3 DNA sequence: TGTGCCAGCAGCTTAGCAGGAGGGGGTGAGACCCAGTACTTC. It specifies CASSLAGGGETQYF.

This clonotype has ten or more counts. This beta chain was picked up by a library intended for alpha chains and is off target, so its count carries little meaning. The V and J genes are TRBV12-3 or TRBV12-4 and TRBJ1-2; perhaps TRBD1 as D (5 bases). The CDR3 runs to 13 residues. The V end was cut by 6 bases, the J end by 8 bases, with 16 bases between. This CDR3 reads CASSQIEGVGYTF. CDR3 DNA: TGTGCCAGCAGCCAAATCGAAGGGGTCGGCTACACCTTC.

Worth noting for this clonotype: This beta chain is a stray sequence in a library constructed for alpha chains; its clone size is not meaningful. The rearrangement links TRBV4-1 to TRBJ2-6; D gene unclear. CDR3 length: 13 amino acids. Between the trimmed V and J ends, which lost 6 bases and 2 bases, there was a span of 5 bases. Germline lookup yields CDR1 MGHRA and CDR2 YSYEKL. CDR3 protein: CASRIAGANVLTF. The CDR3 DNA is TGCGCCAGCAGGATCGCTGGGGCCAACGTCCTGACTTTC.

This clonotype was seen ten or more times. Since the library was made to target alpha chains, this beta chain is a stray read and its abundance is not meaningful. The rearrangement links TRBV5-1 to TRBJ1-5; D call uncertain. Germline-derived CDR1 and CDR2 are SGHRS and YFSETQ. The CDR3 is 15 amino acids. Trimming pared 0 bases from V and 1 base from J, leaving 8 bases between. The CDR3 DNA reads TGCGCCAGCAGCTTGGCTGGGAGGAGCAATCAGCCCCAGCATTTT. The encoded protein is CASSLAGRSNQPQHF.

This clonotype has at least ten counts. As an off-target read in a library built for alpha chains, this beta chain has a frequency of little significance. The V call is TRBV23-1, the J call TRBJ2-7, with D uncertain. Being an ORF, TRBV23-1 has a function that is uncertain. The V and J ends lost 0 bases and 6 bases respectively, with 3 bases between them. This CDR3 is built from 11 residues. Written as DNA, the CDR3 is TGCGCCAGCAGTCAATCTGGCGAGCAGTACTTC. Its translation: CASSQSGEQYF.

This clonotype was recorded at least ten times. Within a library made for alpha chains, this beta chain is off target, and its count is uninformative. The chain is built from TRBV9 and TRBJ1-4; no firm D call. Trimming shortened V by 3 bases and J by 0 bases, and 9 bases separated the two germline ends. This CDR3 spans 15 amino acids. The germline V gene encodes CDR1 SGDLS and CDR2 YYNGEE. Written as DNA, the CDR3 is TGTGCCAGCAGCGGACCAGGAGCAACTAATGAAAAACTGTTTTTT. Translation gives CASSGPGATNEKLFF.

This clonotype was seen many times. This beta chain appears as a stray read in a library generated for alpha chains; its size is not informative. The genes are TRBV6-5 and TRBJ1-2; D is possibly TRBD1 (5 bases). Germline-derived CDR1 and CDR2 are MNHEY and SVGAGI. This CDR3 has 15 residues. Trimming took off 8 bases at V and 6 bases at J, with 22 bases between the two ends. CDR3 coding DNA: TGTGCCAGCTCGGAAGGGGAGGGTCCATATGATGGCTACACCTTC. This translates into CASSEGEGPYDGYTF.

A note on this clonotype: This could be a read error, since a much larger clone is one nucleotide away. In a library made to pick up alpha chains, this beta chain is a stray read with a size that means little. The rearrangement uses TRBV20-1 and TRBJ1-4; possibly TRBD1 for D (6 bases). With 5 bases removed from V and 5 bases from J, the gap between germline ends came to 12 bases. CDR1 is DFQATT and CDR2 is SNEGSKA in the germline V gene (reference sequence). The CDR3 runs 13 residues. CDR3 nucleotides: TGCAGTGCTGTTGACAGGCAGAATGAAAAACTGTTTTTT. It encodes CSAVDRQNEKLFF.

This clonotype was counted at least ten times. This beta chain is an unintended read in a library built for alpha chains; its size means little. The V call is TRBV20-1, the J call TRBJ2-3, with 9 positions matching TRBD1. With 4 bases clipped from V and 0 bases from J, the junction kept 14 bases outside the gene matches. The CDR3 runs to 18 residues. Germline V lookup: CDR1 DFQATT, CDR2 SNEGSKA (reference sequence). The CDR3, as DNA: TGCAGTGCTATAGGGCTAAGGGACAGGGCTAGTAGCACAGATACGCAGTATTTT. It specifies CSAIGLRDRASSTDTQYF.